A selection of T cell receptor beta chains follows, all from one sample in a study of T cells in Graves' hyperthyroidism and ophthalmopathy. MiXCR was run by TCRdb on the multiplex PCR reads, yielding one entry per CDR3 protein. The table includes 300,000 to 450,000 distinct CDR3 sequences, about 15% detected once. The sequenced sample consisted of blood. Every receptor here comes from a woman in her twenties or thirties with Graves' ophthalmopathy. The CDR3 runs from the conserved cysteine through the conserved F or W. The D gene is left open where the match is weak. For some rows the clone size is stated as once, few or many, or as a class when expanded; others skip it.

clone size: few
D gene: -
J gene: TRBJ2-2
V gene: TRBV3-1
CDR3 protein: CASSHRTDTGELFF
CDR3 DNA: TGTGCCAGCAGCCACCGGACAGACACCGGGGAGCTGTTTTTT

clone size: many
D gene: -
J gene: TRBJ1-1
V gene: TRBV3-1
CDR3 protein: CASSQGVVEAFF
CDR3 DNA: TGTGCCAGCAGCCAAGGGGTAGTTGAAGCTTTCTTT

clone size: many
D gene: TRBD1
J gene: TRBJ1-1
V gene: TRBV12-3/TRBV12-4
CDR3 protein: CASSLRGPGNTEAFF
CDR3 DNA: TGTGCCAGCAGTTTAAGGGGGCCGGGGAACACTGAAGCTTTCTTT

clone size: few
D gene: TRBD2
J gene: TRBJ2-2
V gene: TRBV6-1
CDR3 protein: CASMGASGFRTNTGELFF
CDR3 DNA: TGTGCCAGCATGGGGGCTAGCGGGTTCCGAACGAACACCGGGGAGCTGTTTTTT

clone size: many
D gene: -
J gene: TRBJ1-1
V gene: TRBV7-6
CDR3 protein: CASSYMTGNTEAFF
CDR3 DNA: TGTGCCAGCAGTTATATGACAGGGAACACTGAAGCTTTCTTT

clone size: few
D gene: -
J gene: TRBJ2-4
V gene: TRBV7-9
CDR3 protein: CASSREISAKNIQYF
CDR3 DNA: TGTGCCAGCAGCCGCGAGATCTCGGCCAAAAACATTCAGTACTTC

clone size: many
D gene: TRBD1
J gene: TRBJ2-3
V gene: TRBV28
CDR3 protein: CASSSPGGSSTDTQYF
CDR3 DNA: TGTGCCAGCAGTTCCCCAGGGGGTTCAAGCACAGATACGCAGTATTTT

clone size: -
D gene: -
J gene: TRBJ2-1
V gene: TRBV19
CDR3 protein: CAIASGAALDEQFF
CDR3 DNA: TGTGCCATCGCGTCGGGGGCCGCCTTGGATGAGCAGTTCTTC

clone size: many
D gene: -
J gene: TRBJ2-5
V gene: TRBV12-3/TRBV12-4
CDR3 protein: CASSTSRAGQETQYF
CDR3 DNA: TGTGCCAGCAGCACCAGCAGGGCAGGCCAAGAGACCCAGTACTTC

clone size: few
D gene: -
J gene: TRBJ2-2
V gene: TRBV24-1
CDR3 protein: CATSDPPSNTGELFF
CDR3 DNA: TGTGCCACCAGTGATCCACCTAGCAACACCGGGGAGCTGTTTTTT

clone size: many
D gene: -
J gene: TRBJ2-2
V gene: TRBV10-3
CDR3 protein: CAISDSQGGASTGELFF
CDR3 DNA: TGTGCCATCAGTGACAGTCAGGGGGGGGCGAGCACCGGGGAGCTGTTTTTT

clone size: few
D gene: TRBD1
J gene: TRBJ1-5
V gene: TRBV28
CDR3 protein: CASSPHAGGVQPQHF
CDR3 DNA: TGTGCCAGCAGTCCTCACGCAGGGGGCGTTCAGCCCCAGCATTTT

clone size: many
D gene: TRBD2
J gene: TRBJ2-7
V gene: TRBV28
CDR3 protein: CASNGEGVLEYEQYF
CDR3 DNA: TGTGCCAGCAATGGGGAGGGAGTACTGGAGTACGAGCAGTACTTC

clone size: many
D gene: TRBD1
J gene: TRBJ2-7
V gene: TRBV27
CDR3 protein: CASKNRDRADEQYF
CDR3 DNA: TGTGCCAGCAAAAACCGGGACAGGGCTGACGAGCAGTACTTC

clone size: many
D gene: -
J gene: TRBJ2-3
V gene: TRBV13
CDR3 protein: CASSLGLASATQYF
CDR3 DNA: TGTGCCAGCAGCTTAGGCTTAGCGTCGGCTACGCAGTATTTT

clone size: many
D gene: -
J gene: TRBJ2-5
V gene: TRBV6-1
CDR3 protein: CASSEYGQPQETQYF
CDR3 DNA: TGTGCCAGCAGTGAATATGGGCAGCCCCAAGAGACCCAGTACTTC

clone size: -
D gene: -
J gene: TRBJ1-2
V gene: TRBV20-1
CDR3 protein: CSARDLGGDAGYTF
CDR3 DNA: TGCAGTGCTAGAGATTTGGGGGGAGACGCGGGCTACACCTTC

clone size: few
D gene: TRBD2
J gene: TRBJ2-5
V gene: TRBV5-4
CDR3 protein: CASSRSGGTQETQYF
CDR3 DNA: TGTGCCAGCAGCCGTAGCGGGGGGACCCAAGAGACCCAGTACTTC

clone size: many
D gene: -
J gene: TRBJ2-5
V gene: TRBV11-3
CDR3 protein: CASSFPGLTKETQYF
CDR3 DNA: TGTGCCAGCAGTTTTCCCGGGCTAACAAAAGAGACCCAGTACTTC

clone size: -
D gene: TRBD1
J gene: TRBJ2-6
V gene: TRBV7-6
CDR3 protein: CASSRTGGTDGANVLTF
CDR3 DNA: TGTGCCAGCAGCAGGACAGGGGGCACGGACGGGGCCAACGTCCTGACTTTC

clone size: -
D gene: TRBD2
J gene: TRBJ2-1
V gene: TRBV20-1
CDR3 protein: CSARDLWTSGAYNEQFF
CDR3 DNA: TGCAGTGCTAGAGATCTATGGACTAGCGGGGCGTACAATGAGCAGTTCTTC

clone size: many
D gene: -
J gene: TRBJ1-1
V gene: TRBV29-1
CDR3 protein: CSAIDQNTEAFF
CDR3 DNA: TGCAGCGCAATAGACCAGAACACTGAAGCTTTCTTT

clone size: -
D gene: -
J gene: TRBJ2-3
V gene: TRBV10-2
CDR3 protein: CASSSMEPDTQYF
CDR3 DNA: TGCGCCAGCAGTAGCATGGAGCCAGATACGCAGTATTTT

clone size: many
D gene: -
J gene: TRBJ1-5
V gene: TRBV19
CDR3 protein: CASSRTQPQHF
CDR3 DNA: TGTGCCAGTTCGAGGACGCAGCCCCAGCATTTT

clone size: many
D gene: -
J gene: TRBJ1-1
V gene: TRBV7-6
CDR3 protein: CASSHIRGGVQLNTEAFF
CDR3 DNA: TGTGCCAGCAGCCACATACGGGGAGGGGTCCAACTGAACACTGAAGCTTTCTTT

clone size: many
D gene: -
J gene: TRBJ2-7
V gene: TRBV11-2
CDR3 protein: CASSLESTDYEQYF
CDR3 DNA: TGTGCCAGCAGCTTAGAGTCGACTGATTACGAGCAGTACTTC

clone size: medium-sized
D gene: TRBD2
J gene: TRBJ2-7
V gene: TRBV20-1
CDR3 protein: CSAKDIAGAYEQYF
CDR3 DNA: TGCAGTGCTAAGGACATAGCGGGGGCCTACGAGCAGTACTTC

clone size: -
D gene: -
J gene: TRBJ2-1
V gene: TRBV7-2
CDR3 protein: CASSSSGTGGYNEQFF
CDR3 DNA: TGTGCCAGCAGCTCCTCCGGGACTGGGGGATACAATGAGCAGTTCTTC

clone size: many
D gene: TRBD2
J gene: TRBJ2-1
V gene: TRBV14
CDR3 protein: CASSQLWLAGGFEQFF
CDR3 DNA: TGTGCCAGCAGCCAACTCTGGCTAGCGGGGGGTTTCGAGCAGTTCTTC

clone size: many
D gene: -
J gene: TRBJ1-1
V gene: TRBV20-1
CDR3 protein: CRWNWNTEAFF
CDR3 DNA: TGCAGGTGGAATTGGAACACTGAAGCTTTCTTT

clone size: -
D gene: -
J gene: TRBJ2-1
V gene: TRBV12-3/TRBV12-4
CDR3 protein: CAILGWGWTYNEQFF
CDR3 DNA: TGTGCCATACTTGGGTGGGGGTGGACCTACAATGAGCAGTTCTTC

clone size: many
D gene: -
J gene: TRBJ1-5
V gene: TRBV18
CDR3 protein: CASSPSIWGGDQPQHF
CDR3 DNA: TGTGCCAGCTCACCAAGTATCTGGGGTGGGGATCAGCCCCAGCATTTT

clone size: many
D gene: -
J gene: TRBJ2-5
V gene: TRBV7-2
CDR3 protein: CASALGWGETQYF
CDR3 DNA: TGTGCCAGCGCGCTGGGCTGGGGGGAGACCCAGTACTTC

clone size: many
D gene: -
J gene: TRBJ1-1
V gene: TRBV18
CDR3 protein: CASSPGGRFFSEAFF
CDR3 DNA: TGTGCCAGCTCACCGGGGGGCAGATTCTTCTCTGAAGCTTTCTTT

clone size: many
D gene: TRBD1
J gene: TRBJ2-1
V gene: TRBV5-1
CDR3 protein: CASSSGQGVYNEQFF
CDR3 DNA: TGCGCCAGCAGCTCGGGACAGGGGGTATACAATGAGCAGTTCTTC

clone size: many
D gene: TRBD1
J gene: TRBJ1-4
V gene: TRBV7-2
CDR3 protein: CASSMPGQDNEKLFF
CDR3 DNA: TGTGCCAGCAGCATGCCGGGACAGGATAATGAAAAACTGTTTTTT

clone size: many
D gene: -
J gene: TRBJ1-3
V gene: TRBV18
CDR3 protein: CASSQGVPKTGNTIYF
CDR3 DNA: TGTGCCAGCTCCCAGGGCGTCCCGAAAACTGGAAACACCATATATTTT

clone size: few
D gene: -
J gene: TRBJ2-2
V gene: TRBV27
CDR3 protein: CASSFQGGMNTGELFF
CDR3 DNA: TGTGCCAGCAGTTTTCAGGGGGGTATGAACACCGGGGAGCTGTTTTTT

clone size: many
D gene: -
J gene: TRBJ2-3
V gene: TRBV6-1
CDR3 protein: CASRGPADTQYF
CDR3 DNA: TGTGCCAGCAGGGGCCCCGCAGATACGCAGTATTTT

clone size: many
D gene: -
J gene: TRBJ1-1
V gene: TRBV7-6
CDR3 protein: CASSLGPRGTEAFF
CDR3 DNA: TGTGCCAGCAGCTTGGGTCCAAGGGGTACTGAAGCTTTCTTT

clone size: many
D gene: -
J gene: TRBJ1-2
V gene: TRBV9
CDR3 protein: CASSEHTYGYTF
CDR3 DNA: TGTGCCAGCAGCGAACACACCTATGGCTACACCTTC

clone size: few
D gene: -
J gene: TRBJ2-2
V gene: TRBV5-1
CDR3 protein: CASSSAGARGTGELFF
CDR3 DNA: TGCGCCAGCAGCTCCGCGGGGGCGCGAGGCACCGGGGAGCTGTTTTTT

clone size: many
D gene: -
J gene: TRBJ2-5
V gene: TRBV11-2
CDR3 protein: CASSLVEQETQYF
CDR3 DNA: TGTGCCAGCAGCTTAGTTGAGCAAGAGACCCAGTACTTC

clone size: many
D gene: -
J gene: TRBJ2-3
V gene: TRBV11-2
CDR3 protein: CASSLEFNTDTQYF
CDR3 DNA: TGTGCCAGCAGCTTAGAATTTAACACAGATACGCAGTATTTT

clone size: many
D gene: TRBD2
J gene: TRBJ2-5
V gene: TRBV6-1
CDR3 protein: CASRPSGGAQETQYF
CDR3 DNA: TGTGCCAGCAGACCCAGCGGGGGGGCCCAAGAGACCCAGTACTTC

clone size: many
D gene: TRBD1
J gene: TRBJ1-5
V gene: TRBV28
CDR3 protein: CASSSWTGSGNQPQHF
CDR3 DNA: TGTGCCAGCAGTTCCTGGACAGGGTCGGGCAATCAGCCCCAGCATTTT

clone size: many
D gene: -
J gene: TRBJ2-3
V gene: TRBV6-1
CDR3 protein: CASGKAVAGDTQYF
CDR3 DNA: TGTGCCAGCGGGAAAGCGGTAGCCGGAGATACGCAGTATTTT

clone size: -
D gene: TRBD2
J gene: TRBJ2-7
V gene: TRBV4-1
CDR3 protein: CASSQAGGTYEQYF
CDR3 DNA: TGCGCCAGCAGCCAGGCGGGGGGTACCTACGAGCAGTACTTC

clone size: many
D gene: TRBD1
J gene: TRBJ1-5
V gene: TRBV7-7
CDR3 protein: CASSLRDRAYSNQPQHF
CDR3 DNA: TGTGCTAGCAGCCTACGGGACAGGGCTTATAGCAATCAGCCCCAGCATTTT

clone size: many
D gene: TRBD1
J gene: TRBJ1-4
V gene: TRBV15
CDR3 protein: CATSRPFTALNRQGGREKLFF
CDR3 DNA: TGTGCCACCAGCAGACCCTTTACCGCCCTTAACCGACAGGGAGGTCGCGAAAAACTGTTTTTT

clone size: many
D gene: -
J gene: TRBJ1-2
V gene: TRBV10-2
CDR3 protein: CASSDYFRLGYGYTF
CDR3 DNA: TGCGCCAGCAGTGACTACTTCAGGTTAGGCTATGGCTACACCTTC

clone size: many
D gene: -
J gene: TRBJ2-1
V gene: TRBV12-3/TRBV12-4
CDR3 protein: CASSLGDRNSYNEQFF
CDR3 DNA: TGTGCCAGCAGTTTAGGTGACAGGAACTCCTACAATGAGCAGTTCTTC

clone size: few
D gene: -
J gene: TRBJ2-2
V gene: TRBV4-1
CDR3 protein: CASSQDVALGTGEPFF
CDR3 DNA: -

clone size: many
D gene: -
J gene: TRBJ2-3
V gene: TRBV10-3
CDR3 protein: CAISVGLTDTQYF
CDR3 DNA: TGTGCCATCAGTGTGGGCTTAACAGATACGCAGTATTTT

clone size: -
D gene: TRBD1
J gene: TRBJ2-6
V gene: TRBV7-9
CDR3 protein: CASSSPGQQSSRANVLTF
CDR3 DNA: TGTGCCAGCAGCTCCCCGGGACAGCAAAGCTCTAGGGCCAACGTCCTGACTTTC